The subject of this entry is one TCR beta chain. This clonotype has a handful of counts. The antigen this receptor binds is unknown. Base qualities were left out, and no much larger clone turns up one base away. This sample was taken from a study of CD8 T cells in Susac syndrome (dated by TCRdb to the late 2010s). The study in broad terms: Whether CD8+ T cell activation and differentiation in Susac syndrome was antigen driven was tested using repertoire sequencing. The clonality of the CD8+ T cell repertoire was compared across approximately 11 healthy donors, about 14 Susac syndrome patients and about 16 multiple sclerosis patients. Broad study findings and their caveats: The study acknowledged that relatively few individuals were included in the TCR sequencing and HLA analysis.

Peripheral blood CD8+ and CD4+ T cells from healthy donors, Susac syndrome patients and multiple sclerosis patients were profiled by high-throughput TCR beta sequencing. Multiple sclerosis controls were treatment-naive patients with stable or active relapsing-remitting disease fulfilling revised McDonald criteria. CD8+ TEMRA cells were enriched by FACS, while bulk CD8+ and CD4+ T cells were purified by magnetic negative isolation. Blood was collected in EDTA tubes and processed within 24 hours, with PBMCs isolated through density gradient centrifugation. PBMCs intended for TCR sequencing were frozen in liquid nitrogen and were later thawed in a 37 degrees C water bath. The sorted or isolated CD4+, CD8+ and CD8+ TEMRA cells reached a purity of at least 90%. CDR1 MNHEY and CDR2 SVGAGI are derived from the germline V gene. Trimming removed 0 bases from V and 4 bases from J, leaving 9 bases between the germline ends. The CDR3, from cysteine to phenylalanine, totals 14 residues. Only the CDR3 portion is preserved as DNA: 42 bases, with reading frame beginning at the first base.

RNA was extracted with the RNeasy kit and roughly 0.45 to 1 ug was reverse transcribed using random hexamers. The immunoSEQ multiplex PCR assay, which covers 54 Vbeta and 13 Jbeta segments, was used to amplify TCR beta CDR3 regions. PCR amplification bias was corrected by using a synthetic template baseline for primer optimization and computational correction. The paper's processing steps were these. Reads were assigned to V, D and J genes according to IMGT and analyzed in immunoSEQ Analyzer, with only productive sequences retained. Clonality was computed as one minus Shannon entropy normalized by log2 of the number of productive unique sequences. Public and private clones were assessed among the 100 most prevalent clones of each patient and control. A clone was defined as Susac-specific if it was absent from the healthy and MS cohorts, from more than 850 published viral clones and from other ImmuneACCESS disease sequences. The raw public reads went through TCRdb reprocessing: fastp at Q25, MiXCR clone calling, in-frame beta chains kept. Entries are consolidated by CDR3 protein sequence, retaining the most common genes and DNA. These V and J calls rely on TCRdb rather than the paper's analysis. The sample data list approximately 140,000 distinct CDR3 sequences, and around 85% of these were observed just once. The ten top clones hold more than 0.5% of the sample.

Sequenced input: CD8+ T cells from PBMCs. The receptor's source is a human donor with multiple sclerosis. In this chain, TRBV6-5 is recombined with TRBJ1-2, and the D gene may be TRBD1, 6 bases matching. The DNA reads TGTGCCAGCAGTTACTCGGAGGGGGGCTATGGCTACACCTTC. Translated, this is CASSYSEGGYGYTF.